The clone carrying this T cell receptor beta chain was observed a handful of times. Its antigen is not identified. These data come from a study of OX40 agonist ivuxolimab in advanced cancers. Findings and limits, study-wide: Both blood CD4+ and CD8+ T cells showed clonal growth by week 6 at 0.1 to 3.0 mg/kg. Average numbers of expanded clones were greater in CD8+ T cells than in CD4+.

Profiling relied on immunoSEQ multiplex PCR, and the TCRdb table lists in-frame clones only, not all of them. Of 65,000 to 75,000 clones listed, about 89% are singletons. Germline V gene data show CDR1 as MGHRA and CDR2 as YSYEKL. The CDR3 consists of 14 residues. Trimming shortened V by 0 bases and J by 3 bases, and 7 bases separated the two germline ends. Excluded were patients having autoimmune disease history or systemic immunosuppression. On cycle 4 day 1 and cycle 7 day 1, as well as at baseline, blood was sampled. This chain uses TRBV4-1 with TRBJ2-3; D is ambiguous. The receptor was derived from an adult with an advanced solid tumor such as melanoma, head and neck, liver or kidney cancer. Sample: CD4+ or CD8+ T cells sorted from blood, taken in a trial of the OX40 agonist ivuxolimab. The CDR3 region is CASSQEGTTDTQYF. In DNA, the CDR3 is TGCGCCAGCAGCCAAGAGGGTACGACAGATACGCAGTATTTT.